Below, one T cell receptor beta chain is given with its context. This sample was taken from a study of blood T cell repertoires in COVID-19. Across the study: Some COVID-19 samples were acute and others convalescent; all came from the United States, Italy and Spain. From T cells, B-cell-depleted T cells, or PBMCs came the material, which was cDNA or gDNA.

Original data processing: Counts of nucleated cells, estimated from reference gene primer amplification, were obtained. The repertoire was sequenced with immunoSEQ multiplex PCR; TCRdb's copy has only in-frame clones and lacks some. That table furnishes V, J and clone size, whereas the DNA furnished D and trimming. The data show approximately 300,000 clones, roughly 82% seen once. V was trimmed by 7 bases and J by 3 bases, leaving 14 bases between them. CDR3 length: 14 amino acids. Germline CDR1 SNHLY, CDR2 FYNNEI. The sequencing input was peripheral blood. The TCR was taken from a woman aged 50 to 65 with acute or convalescent COVID-19. J is TRBJ2-3 and V is TRBV2, with D possibly TRBD1 on 7 matching bases. The CDR3 is CASKEAGGTDTQYF. CDR3 in DNA: TGTGCCAGCAAAGAGGCAGGGGGGACAGATACGCAGTATTTT. Variable domain in full (rest from reference TRBV2 and TRBJ2-3): EPEVTQTPSHQVTQMGQEVILRCVPISNHLYFYWYRQILGQKVEFLVSFYNNEISEKSEIFDDQFSVERPDGSNFTLKIRSTKLEDSAMYFCASKEAGGTDTQYFGPGTRLTVL.